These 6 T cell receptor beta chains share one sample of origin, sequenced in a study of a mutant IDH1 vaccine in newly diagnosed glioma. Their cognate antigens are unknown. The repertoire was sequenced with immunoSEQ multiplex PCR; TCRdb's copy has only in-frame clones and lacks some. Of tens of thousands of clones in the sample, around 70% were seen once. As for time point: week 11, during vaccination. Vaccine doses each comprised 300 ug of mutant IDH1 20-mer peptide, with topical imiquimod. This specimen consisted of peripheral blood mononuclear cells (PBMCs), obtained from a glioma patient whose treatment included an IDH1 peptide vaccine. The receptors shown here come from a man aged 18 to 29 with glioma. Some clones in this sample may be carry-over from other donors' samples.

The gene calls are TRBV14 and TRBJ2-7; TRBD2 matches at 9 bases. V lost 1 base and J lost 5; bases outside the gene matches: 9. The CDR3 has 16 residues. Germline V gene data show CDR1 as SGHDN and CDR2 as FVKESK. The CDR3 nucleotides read TGTGCCAGCAGCCAAGGGTACGCTAGCGGGGTCCACGAGCAGTACTTC. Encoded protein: CASSQGYASGVHEQYF.

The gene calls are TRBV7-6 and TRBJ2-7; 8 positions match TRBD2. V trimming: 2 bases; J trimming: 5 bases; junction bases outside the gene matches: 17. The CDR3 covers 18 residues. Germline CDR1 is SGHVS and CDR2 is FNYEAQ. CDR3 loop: CASSLFLATGGPSHEQYF. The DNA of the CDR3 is TGTGCCAGCAGCTTATTTCTCGCGACGGGAGGGCCGTCCCACGAGCAGTACTTC.

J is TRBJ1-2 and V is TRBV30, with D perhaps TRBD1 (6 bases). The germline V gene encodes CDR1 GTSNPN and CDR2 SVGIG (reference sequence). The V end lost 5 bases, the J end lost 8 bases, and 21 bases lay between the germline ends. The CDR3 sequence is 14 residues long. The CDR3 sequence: CAWQKQGLLGGYTF. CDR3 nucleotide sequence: TGTGCCTGGCAGAAACAGGGACTGCTTGGAGGCTACACCTTC.

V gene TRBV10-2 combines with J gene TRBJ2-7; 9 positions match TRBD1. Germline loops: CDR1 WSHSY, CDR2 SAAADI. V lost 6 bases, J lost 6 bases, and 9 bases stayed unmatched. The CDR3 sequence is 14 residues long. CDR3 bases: TGCGCCAGCAGGCCGGGACAGGGAGCAACCGAGCAGTACTTC. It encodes CASRPGQGATEQYF.

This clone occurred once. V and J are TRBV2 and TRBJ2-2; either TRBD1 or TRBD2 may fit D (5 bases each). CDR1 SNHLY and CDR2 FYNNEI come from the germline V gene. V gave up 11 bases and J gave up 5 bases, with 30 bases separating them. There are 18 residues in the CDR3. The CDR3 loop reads CAGITGTQGNLKTGELFF. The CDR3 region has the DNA TGTGCCGGAATAACTGGGACCCAAGGCAACCTCAAGACCGGGGAGCTGTTTTTT.

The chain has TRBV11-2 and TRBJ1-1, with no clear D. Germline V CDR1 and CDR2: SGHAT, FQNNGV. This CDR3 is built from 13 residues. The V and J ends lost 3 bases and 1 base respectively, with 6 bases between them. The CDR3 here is CASSFRPNTEAFF. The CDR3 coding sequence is TGTGCCAGCAGCTTCCGACCGAACACTGAAGCTTTCTTT.